A selection of T cell receptor beta chains follows, all from one sample in a study of spatial heterogeneity in lung cancer. MiXCR, applied by TCRdb to the 5' RACE reads, yields one record per CDR3 protein. The repertoire includes about 45,000 distinct CDR3 sequences, over 6.5% of them detected once, and about 40% sits in the top ten. The sequencing here drew on PBMCs, taken at surgery. The receptors were sampled from a female donor with early-stage non-small cell lung cancer. Both conserved end residues are part of each CDR3.

CDR3 length | J gene | V gene | CDR3 protein
15 | TRBJ1-5 | TRBV4-1 | CASSQAGGEDQPQHF
16 | TRBJ2-3 | TRBV4-3 | CASSLLLAGAPDTQYF
14 | TRBJ1-2 | TRBV4-3 | CASSLKVADYGYTF
14 | TRBJ1-4 | TRBV5-1 | CASGTGSTNEKLFF
14 | TRBJ2-2 | TRBV24-1 | CATSDSRNTGELFF
14 | TRBJ2-2 | TRBV12-3/TRBV12-4 | CASSIGLGSGELFF
15 | TRBJ2-5 | TRBV7-6 | CASSLGSSGGKTQYF
14 | TRBJ1-1 | TRBV7-2 | CASSLSRGESRAFF
14 | TRBJ1-6 | TRBV6-1 | CASSVRDRNSPLHF
16 | TRBJ1-4 | TRBV3-1 | CASSQLDRAESEKLFF
14 | TRBJ1-4 | TRBV6-5 | CASGNGGGNEKLFF
15 | TRBJ2-2 | TRBV7-2 | CASRLKYTNTGELFF
13 | TRBJ1-1 | TRBV2 | CASRSDSNTEAFF
14 | TRBJ2-5 | TRBV5-1 | CASSFKQGEETQYF
15 | TRBJ2-7 | TRBV5-4 | CASSLGQGAPYEQYF
10 | TRBJ2-7 | TRBV20-1 | CSASAYEQYF
13 | TRBJ1-6 | TRBV27 | CASSFSANSPLHF
13 | TRBJ1-5 | TRBV2 | CASRGSSNQPQHF
16 | TRBJ1-3 | TRBV12-3/TRBV12-4 | CASSSSRALVGNTIYF
17 | TRBJ1-1 | TRBV10-3 | CAISDPVLTGGNTEAFF
16 | TRBJ1-4 | TRBV15 | CATSRDLGAVKEKLFF
13 | TRBJ2-1 | TRBV11-2 | CASSPDRGEMQFF
14 | TRBJ2-2 | TRBV5-1 | CASSLRGLDGELFF
14 | TRBJ2-3 | TRBV20-1 | CSAPAGLAEDTQYF
15 | TRBJ2-5 | TRBV6-5 | CASSYGGSNQETQYF
14 | TRBJ2-3 | TRBV5-1 | CASSPTGAPDTQYF
15 | TRBJ2-7 | TRBV5-1 | CASSLAGTRGYEQYF
14 | TRBJ2-7 | TRBV5-5 | CASSRQGVSYEQYF
15 | TRBJ2-2 | TRBV19 | CASSTLAGRTGELFF
15 | TRBJ1-2 | TRBV5-1 | CASSETGLRSYGYTF
17 | TRBJ1-5 | TRBV10-3 | CAISEAPSPGGSQPQHF
13 | TRBJ2-7 | TRBV7-2 | CASSRESSYEQYF
12 | TRBJ2-2 | TRBV4-3 | CASSQETGELFF
11 | TRBJ2-5 | TRBV20-1 | CSPVQGETQYF
16 | TRBJ2-7 | TRBV28 | CASSFPQMRPSYEQYF
16 | TRBJ1-5 | TRBV4-2 | CASSQDPGSYYQPQHF
15 | TRBJ2-1 | TRBV7-3 | CASSSTSGGNNEQFF
14 | TRBJ2-4 | TRBV6-5 | CASKTGTLQNIQYF
15 | TRBJ1-4 | TRBV6-1 | CASSDGSTLTGKLFF
16 | TRBJ2-7 | TRBV5-1 | CASSGGSGTGPHEQYF
14 | TRBJ2-4 | TRBV5-1 | CASSLGGAKNIQYF
12 | TRBJ2-7 | TRBV6-5 | CAVYGGMYEQYF
15 | TRBJ2-5 | TRBV11-2 | CASSSVGAGGETQYF
16 | TRBJ1-5 | TRBV12-3/TRBV12-4 | CASSRYGTGGSQPQHF
12 | TRBJ1-5 | TRBV12-3/TRBV12-4 | CASRLQSEPQHF
13 | TRBJ1-5 | TRBV7-2 | CASNRRRGQPQHF
13 | TRBJ2-3 | TRBV27 | CASTDYYTDTQYF
14 | TRBJ2-7 | TRBV3-1 | CASSQGGPGGEQYF
14 | TRBJ2-1 | TRBV24-1 | CATSGQRPDNEQFF
15 | TRBJ2-5 | TRBV10-1 | CASSESTTGRETQYF
16 | TRBJ1-2 | TRBV3-1 | CASSERWAQGRYGYTF
13 | TRBJ1-4 | TRBV10-1 | CASSSGTQEKLFF
14 | TRBJ2-7 | TRBV7-9 | CASSLRAGGYEQYF
14 | TRBJ1-5 | TRBV12-3/TRBV12-4 | CASSDTGDNQPQHF
15 | TRBJ2-1 | TRBV15 | CATSPTWGGVDEQFF
14 | TRBJ1-6 | TRBV7-9 | CASTPGFDNSPLHF
13 | TRBJ1-1 | TRBV7-2 | CASSLGGGGEAFF
15 | TRBJ2-1 | TRBV14 | CASSQVGTGAVRQFF
18 | TRBJ2-3 | TRBV7-8 | CASSPRTGTSGGADTQYF